Each of the 3 T cell receptor beta chains below was sequenced from the same sample in a study of early T cells in non-severe SARS-CoV-2 infection. TCRdb re-called the 5' RACE reads with MiXCR, one entry per CDR3 protein. The sample records about 33,000 distinct CDR3 sequences, around 7% being singletons. The source material was whole blood. The receptor source for this set is an adult who was a healthcare worker with PCR-confirmed SARS-CoV-2 infection or an uninfected control (not recorded which).

There are many counts of this clonotype. The chain is built from TRBV6-2 or TRBV6-3 and TRBJ2-1; 9 bases agree with TRBD2. After removal of 4 bases from V and 6 bases from J, the junction contained 4 bases not matched to a gene. Germline values: CDR1 MNHEY, CDR2 SVGEGT. The CDR3 extends over 14 amino acids. The CDR3 region is CASSLGGRGNEQFF. The CDR3 coding sequence is TGTGCCAGCAGTTTGGGCGGGAGGGGCAATGAGCAGTTCTTC.

This clonotype was counted ten times or more. The chain is built from TRBV29-1 and TRBJ2-1; maybe TRBD2 (5 bases). The CDR3 runs to 12 residues. Germline V gene data show CDR1 as SQVTM and CDR2 as ANQGSEA. Trimming shortened V by 1 base and J by 8 bases, and 9 bases separated the two germline ends. DNA of the CDR3: TGCAGCGTTGAAGCCGGAGCGGATGAGCAGTTCTTC. Translation: CSVEAGADEQFF.

This clonotype occurred many times. V is TRBV12-3 or TRBV12-4 and J is TRBJ2-7; tentative D call: TRBD2 (5 bases). The CDR3 has 13 amino acids. Trimming took 5 bases from V and 5 from J, leaving 13 bases between them. CDR3 region: CASSSGRPHEQYF. CDR3 DNA: TGTGCCAGCAGTAGCGGACGACCGCACGAGCAGTACTTC.